This TCR beta chain comes out of a study of T cells in Graves' hyperthyroidism and ophthalmopathy. Comments on this clonotype: The antigen is unknown.

Amplified TCR beta CDR3 regions derived from RNA transcripts. RT-PCR in the first round (using the HTBI primer set) targeted the TCR CDR3. TCRdb reanalysed the multiplex PCR reads using MiXCR and keeps one entry per CDR3 protein. The sample holds more than 550,000 distinct CDR3 sequences, around 16% seen once. Diagnosis rested on symptoms, serum thyroxine and TRAb, thyroid ultrasound, and orbital computed tomography. V was trimmed by 7 bases and J by 6 bases, leaving 19 bases between them. This CDR3 has 14 amino acids. CDR1 and CDR2 from the germline V gene are SNHLY and FYNNEI. General study results and limits: Most clonotypes expanded in thyroid above 0.001 were likewise present in blood.

The chain links TRBV2 to TRBJ2-7; possibly TRBD2 for D (6 bases). The TCR sequence derives from a man aged 45 to 65 with Graves' hyperthyroidism. Sequencing was carried out using blood. The CDR3 protein is CASTNPGLGSEQYF. The CDR3 region has the DNA TGTGCCAGCACCAATCCGGGACTGGGAAGCGAGCAGTACTTC.